The present T cell receptor (beta chain) was sequenced within a study of cytomegalovirus exposure and HLA in healthy donors. Trimming removed 3 bases at V and 2 bases at J, with 14 bases between. This CDR3 has 16 amino acids. CDR1 is MDHEN and CDR2 is SYDVKM in the germline V gene. It was with 60 Vbeta and 13 Jbeta primers that the PCR ran. The table came from immunoSEQ multiplex PCR; TCRdb's copy has only in-frame clones and leaves some out. The data hold around 53,000 clones, with 70% to 85% observed a single time. Sequencing was done on a sample of PBMCs. The chain couples TRBV28 to TRBJ2-1; the D gene is possibly TRBD1 (8 bases). This TCR was sampled from a man between 50 and 59 years old in good health and CMV-seronegative. This chain's CDR3 is CASSFYRGGAYNEQFF. Written as DNA, the CDR3 is TGTGCCAGCAGTTTTTACAGGGGGGGAGCCTACAATGAGCAGTTCTTC.